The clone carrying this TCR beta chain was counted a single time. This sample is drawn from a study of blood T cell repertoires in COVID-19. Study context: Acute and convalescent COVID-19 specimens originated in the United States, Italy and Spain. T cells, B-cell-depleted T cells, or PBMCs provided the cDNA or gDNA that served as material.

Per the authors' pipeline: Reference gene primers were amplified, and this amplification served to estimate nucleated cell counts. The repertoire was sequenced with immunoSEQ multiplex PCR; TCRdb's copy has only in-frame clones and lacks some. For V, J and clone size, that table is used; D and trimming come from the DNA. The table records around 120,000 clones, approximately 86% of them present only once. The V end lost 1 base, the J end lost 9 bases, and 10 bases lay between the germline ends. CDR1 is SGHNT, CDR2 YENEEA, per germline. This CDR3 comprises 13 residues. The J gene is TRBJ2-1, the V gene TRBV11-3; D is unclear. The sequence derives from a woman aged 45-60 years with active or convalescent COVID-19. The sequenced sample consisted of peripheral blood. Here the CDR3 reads CASSLARRSEQFF. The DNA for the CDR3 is TGTGCCAGCAGCTTAGCGAGGCGATCTGAGCAGTTCTTC.